The 26 T cell receptor beta chains below were found in one sample sequenced in a study of OX40 agonist ivuxolimab in advanced cancers. Measured with immunoSEQ multiplex PCR; TCRdb has only the in-frame clones, and not every one. The sample has 70,000 or so clones, around nine tenths seen once. This specimen consisted of CD4+ or CD8+ T cells sorted from blood, obtained in a trial of the OX40 agonist ivuxolimab. The receptor set was obtained from an adult with an advanced solid tumor such as melanoma, head and neck, liver or kidney cancer.

This rearrangement joins TRBV23-1 to TRBJ1-1, with 7 positions matching TRBD1. TRBV23-1 falls under the ORF class, with uncertain function. This CDR3 contains 16 residues. V was clipped by 3 bases and J by 1 base; unmatched bases: 8. CDR3 sequence (DNA): TGCGCCAGCAGTCAGGGGGGTAGGGGGCCGAACACTGAAGCTTTCTTT. It is translated as CASSQGGRGPNTEAFF.

This clone is a singleton in its sample. The V gene is TRBV19, the J gene TRBJ1-1; no reliable D call. The V end lost 5 bases, the J end lost 4 bases, and 11 bases lay between the germline ends. The CDR3 spans 13 residues. The V gene's germline CDR1 is LNHDA and CDR2 SQIVND (reference sequence). The CDR3 nucleotides read TGTGCCAGTAGTGACGTAATCAGCACTGAAGCTTTCTTT. Translating it yields CASSDVISTEAFF. Drawing the rest from reference TRBV19 and TRBJ1-1, the complete variable domain is DGGITQSPKYLFRKEGQNVTLSCEQNLNHDAMYWYRQDPGQGLRLIYYSQIVNDFQKGDIAEGYSVSREKKESFPLTVTSAQKNPTAFYLCASSDVISTEAFFGQGTRLTVV.

The J gene is TRBJ2-2, the V gene TRBV11-2; D remains unclear. Trimming cost V 2 bases and J 0 bases, with 7 bases left between them. Germline CDR1 and CDR2: SGHAT and FQNNGV. The CDR3 totals 15 residues. CDR3 sequence reads: CASSLRVTNTGELFF. In DNA form, the CDR3 reads TGTGCCAGCAGCTTAAGGGTTACGAACACCGGGGAGCTGTTTTTT.

The chain combines TRBV2 with TRBJ2-2, with D tentatively TRBD1 or TRBD2 (5 bases each). This CDR3 comprises 13 residues. Germline V lookup: CDR1 SNHLY, CDR2 FYNNEI. Trimming removed 6 bases from V and 4 bases from J, with 9 bases in between. CDR3 in DNA: TGTGCCAGCAGCCGGGACGCCACCGGGGAGCTGTTTTTT. Translation gives CASSRDATGELFF.

The V and J genes are TRBV7-9 and TRBJ2-1; 8 positions agree with TRBD2. From germline, CDR1 is SEHNR and CDR2 FQNEAQ (reference sequence). V shed 1 base and J 0 bases; nucleotides not matched to a gene: 5. The CDR3 extends over 17 amino acids. The CDR3 region is CASSLGGSGDSYNEQFF. The CDR3 region has the DNA TGTGCCAGCAGCTTAGGCGGTAGCGGGGACTCCTACAATGAGCAGTTCTTC. Combining the CDR3 with reference TRBV7-9 and TRBJ2-1 gives the whole variable domain DTGVSQNPRHKITKRGQNVTFRCDPISEHNRLYWYRQTLGQGPEFLTYFQNEAQLEKSRLLSDRFSAERPKGSFSTLEIQRTEQGDSAMYLCASSLGGSGDSYNEQFFGPGTRLTVL.

This sequence joins TRBV28 and TRBJ2-1; possible D gene TRBD1, 5 bases. Germline CDR1 reads MDHEN; CDR2 reads SYDVKM. The germline V and J ends were trimmed by 5 bases and 10 bases, with 18 bases remaining between them. The CDR3 is 14 residues long. CDR3 nucleotide sequence: TGTGCCAGCAGTCCTCCGGCCGACAGCCCCGAGCAGTTCTTC. Protein: CASSPPADSPEQFF.

In its sample, this clone was seen once. The chain employs TRBV4-3 and TRBJ1-3; D is uncertain. With 4 bases removed from V and 1 base from J, the gap between germline ends came to 14 bases. The CDR3 has 16 amino acids. In germline, CDR1 is LGHNA, CDR2 YSLEER. In DNA, the CDR3 is TGCGCCAGCAGCCCCCGAGCAGCGAGTTCTGGAAACACCATATATTTT. Protein: CASSPRAASSGNTIYF.

The gene calls are TRBV7-6 and TRBJ1-1; possibly TRBD1 for D (5 bases). The germline V and J ends were trimmed by 2 bases and 7 bases, with 14 bases remaining between them. This CDR3 has 14 amino acids. Germline loops: CDR1 SGHVS, CDR2 FNYEAQ. CDR3 nucleotides: TGTGCCAGCAGCTTAAGTGACAGCGTCCTTGAAGCTTTCTTT. Amino acids: CASSLSDSVLEAFF. Combining the CDR3 with reference TRBV7-6 and TRBJ1-1 gives the whole variable domain GAGVSQSPRYKVTKRGQDVALRCDPISGHVSLYWYRQALGQGPEFLTYFNYEAQQDKSGLPNDRFSAERPEGSISTLTIQRTEQRDSAMYRCASSLSDSVLEAFFGQGTRLTVV.

The CDR3 DNA sequence: TGCGCCAGCAGCTCAGGGGAACTAGTCTTCAACGAGCAGTACTTC. Encoded protein: CASSSGELVFNEQYF. This chain joins TRBV5-1 and TRBJ2-7; TRBD1 might be the D (6 bases). V lost 3 bases, J lost 5 bases, and 18 bases lay in between. The CDR3 spans 15 residues. Germline values: CDR1 SGHRS, CDR2 YFSETQ. The full variable domain, rest sourced from reference TRBV5-1 and TRBJ2-7, is KAGVTQTPRYLIKTRGQQVTLSCSPISGHRSVSWYQQTPGQGLQFLFEYFSETQRNKGNFPGRFSGRQFSNSRSEMNVSTLELGDSALYLCASSSGELVFNEQYFGPGTRLTVT.

The chain joins TRBV6-5 to TRBJ1-2; TRBD1 is a possible D gene (6 bases). Germline CDR1 and CDR2: MNHEY and SVGAGI. The V end lost 0 bases, the J end lost 4 bases, and 12 bases lay between the germline ends. This CDR3 has 15 residues. The DNA of the CDR3 is TGTGCCAGCAGTTACTCGACTGGGGGCCCCTATGGCTACACCTTC. Its protein product is CASSYSTGGPYGYTF.

This rearrangement joins TRBV6-6 to TRBJ1-5, with 9 bases lining up with TRBD1. The germline gives CDR1 MNHNY, CDR2 SVGAGI (reference sequence). This CDR3 region has 16 residues. Unmatched junction bases numbered 7, after V lost 2 bases and J lost 5 bases. CDR3 DNA: TGTGCCAGCAGTTACGGGACAGGGACGGGCGATCAGCCCCAGCATTTT. Residues: CASSYGTGTGDQPQHF.

This chain links TRBV6-5 with TRBJ1-1; no clear D. In germline, CDR1 is MNHEY, CDR2 SVGAGI. V lost 4 bases and J 7 bases, leaving 10 bases between the germline ends. There are 12 residues in the CDR3. Here the CDR3 reads CASSSSSGEAFF. CDR3 coding DNA: TGTGCCAGCAGTTCCTCCTCCGGTGAAGCTTTCTTT.

The rearrangement links TRBV6-5 to TRBJ2-5; D might be TRBD1 or TRBD2, each matching 5 bases. The J call may be faulty, since TRBJ2-7 better matches the DNA end. CDR1 MNHEY and CDR2 SVGAGI come from the germline V gene. This CDR3 comprises 15 residues. The CDR3 bases are TGTGCCAGCAGTTACTCCCGGGACGGAGCCTACGAGCAGTACTTC. Translated: CASSYSRDGAYEQYF.

The chain is built from TRBV6-1 and TRBJ2-5; D remains ambiguous. This CDR3 has 14 amino acids. V was cut by 6 bases and J by 6 bases, with 17 bases left in between. Germline V lookup: CDR1 MNHNS, CDR2 SASEGT. For the CDR3, the DNA is TGTGCCAGCAGCCTCCCGGGTTCACTAAAGACCCAGTACTTC. This translates into CASSLPGSLKTQYF.

The chain uses TRBV5-1 and TRBJ2-2; 7 bases are a match to TRBD2. The CDR3 spans 15 residues. J lost 2 bases, V lost 2 bases, and 3 bases had no gene match. Per the germline V gene, CDR1 is SGHRS and CDR2 is YFSETQ. CDR3 in DNA: TGCGCCAGCAGCTTTAAGCGGGGTAACACCGGGGAGCTGTTTTTT. Translated: CASSFKRGNTGELFF.

This chain links TRBV28 with TRBJ2-1; D might be TRBD2 (5 bases). V lost 3 bases and J lost 6, with 12 bases in between. The CDR3 sequence is 14 residues long. CDR1 is MDHEN, CDR2 SYDVKM, per germline. The CDR3 here is CASSFVGVINEQFF. The CDR3 region has the DNA TGTGCCAGCAGTTTCGTGGGAGTAATCAATGAGCAGTTCTTC. Full variable domain (missing parts from reference TRBV28 and TRBJ2-1): DVKVTQSSRYLVKRTGEKVFLECVQDMDHENMFWYRQDPGLGLRLIYFSYDVKMKEKGDIPEGYSVSREKKERFSLILESASTNQTSMYLCASSFVGVINEQFFGPGTRLTVL.

The chain links TRBV27 to TRBJ2-2; possible D gene TRBD1, 6 bases. The V end was cut by 8 bases, the J end by 2 bases, with 12 bases between. The germline V gene encodes CDR1 MNHEY and CDR2 SMNVEV (reference sequence). This CDR3 has 14 residues. CDR3 residues: CASQTGINTGELFF. The CDR3 DNA reads TGTGCCAGCCAAACAGGGATTAACACCGGGGAGCTGTTTTTT.

The chain recombines TRBV5-1 with TRBJ1-1, with 7 nucleotides matching TRBD1. In germline, CDR1 is SGHRS, CDR2 YFSETQ. The V gene end was trimmed by 4 bases and the J gene end by 6 bases; junction bases not matched to a gene: 12. The CDR3 has 15 residues. The CDR3 region has the DNA TGCGCCAGCAGCCCGCCGGGACAGCCGGGGGCTGAAGCTTTCTTT. Translated, it gives CASSPPGQPGAEAFF.

The V gene is TRBV7-9, the J gene TRBJ2-5; D call uncertain. CDR3 length: 12 residues. V was cut by 2 bases and J by 5 bases, with 6 bases left in between. Germline lookup yields CDR1 SEHNR and CDR2 FQNEAQ (reference sequence). The CDR3 loop reads CASSLNGETQYF. CDR3 nucleotide sequence: TGTGCCAGCAGCTTAAACGGGGAGACCCAGTACTTC.

The chain is built from TRBV5-8 and TRBJ2-2, with TRBD1 matching over 8 bases. Germline values: CDR1 SGHTS, CDR2 YDEGEE. The CDR3 covers 19 residues. The junction had 18 bases not matched to a gene; V was cut back by 5 bases and J by 3 bases. CDR3 DNA: TGTGCCAGCAGACATTCCTTCTTGGAGAGACAGGGGTACACCGGGGAGCTGTTTTTT. This gives the protein CASRHSFLERQGYTGELFF.

The V and J genes are TRBV6-5 and TRBJ2-7; TRBD1 is a possible D gene (5 bases). This CDR3 is 13 amino acids long. Germline CDR1 is MNHEY and CDR2 is SVGAGI. The ends were cut back, 10 bases at V and 0 bases at J, with 13 bases in the middle. CDR3 nucleotide sequence: TGTGCCACCTTCGACAGAAACTCCTACGAGCAGTACTTC. Protein sequence: CATFDRNSYEQYF.

V and J are TRBV7-6 and TRBJ2-3; 10 positions agree with TRBD2. Germline lookup yields CDR1 SGHVS and CDR2 FNYEAQ. The CDR3 extends over 17 amino acids. V shed 1 base, J shed 9 bases, and the junction held 13 bases outside the gene matches. CDR3 amino acids: CASSLVAQRGGPETQYF. CDR3 DNA: TGTGCCAGCAGCTTAGTTGCCCAGCGGGGGGGGCCTGAGACGCAGTATTTT.

The rearrangement uses TRBV6-1 and TRBJ1-5; unclear D gene. V shed 4 bases and J shed 6 bases, with 4 bases lying between them. The germline V gene encodes CDR1 MNHNS and CDR2 SASEGT. The CDR3 has 11 residues. CDR3: CASSVTQPQHF. For the CDR3, the DNA is TGTGCCAGCAGTGTAACTCAGCCCCAGCATTTT.

This chain uses TRBV7-2 with TRBJ1-4; possibly TRBD1 for D (5 bases). CDR1 is SGHTA and CDR2 is FQGNSA in the germline V gene. The CDR3 is 15 amino acids. Between the trimmed V and J ends, which lost 2 bases and 7 bases, there was a span of 14 bases. This CDR3 reads CASSLTGSLGEKLFF. The CDR3 DNA is TGTGCCAGCAGCTTAACAGGCTCGTTAGGTGAAAAACTGTTTTTT.

The rearrangement links TRBV19 to TRBJ1-1; D unresolved. The ends were cut back, 7 bases at V and 3 bases at J, with 15 bases in the middle. Germline assignment: CDR1 LNHDA and CDR2 SQIVND (reference sequence). This CDR3 spans 14 amino acids. In DNA, the CDR3 is TGTGCCAGTACAACCCGGGGATCGTACACTGAAGCTTTCTTT. Translated: CASTTRGSYTEAFF.

The genes are TRBV6-1 and TRBJ1-5, with TRBD1 identical over 7 bases. Trimming took 6 bases from V and 6 from J; bases not matched to a gene: 8. CDR1 and CDR2 from the germline V gene are MNHNS and SASEGT. CDR3 length: 14 residues. The CDR3 DNA reads as TGTGCCAGCAGGTCTACAGGGGCGGCTCAGCCCCAGCATTTT. Translation: CASRSTGAAQPQHF.